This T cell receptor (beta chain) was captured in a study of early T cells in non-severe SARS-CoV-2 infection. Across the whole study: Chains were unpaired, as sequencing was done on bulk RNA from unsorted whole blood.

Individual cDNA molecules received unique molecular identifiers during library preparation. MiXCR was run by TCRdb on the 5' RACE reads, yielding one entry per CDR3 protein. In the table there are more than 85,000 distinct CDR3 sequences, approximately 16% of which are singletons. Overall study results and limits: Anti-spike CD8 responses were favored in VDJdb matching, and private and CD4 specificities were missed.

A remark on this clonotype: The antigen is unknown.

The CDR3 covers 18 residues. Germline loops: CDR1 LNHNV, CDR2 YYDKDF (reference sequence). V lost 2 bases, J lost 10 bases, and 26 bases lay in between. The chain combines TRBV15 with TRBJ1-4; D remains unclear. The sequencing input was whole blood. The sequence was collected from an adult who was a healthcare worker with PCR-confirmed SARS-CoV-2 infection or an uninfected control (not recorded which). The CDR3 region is CATSRLYQVGKGGGKLFF. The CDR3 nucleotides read TGTGCCACCAGCAGACTATATCAGGTTGGGAAGGGCGGCGGAAAACTGTTTTTT.